Below, one TCR beta chain is given with its context. The sample is drawn from a study of cytomegalovirus exposure and HLA in healthy donors. The PCR made use of 60 Vbeta and 13 Jbeta primers. Produced via immunoSEQ multiplex PCR; TCRdb's table is partial and in-frame only. The table records 65,000 to 85,000 clones, approximately 84% of them present only once. This sequence was found in a woman in her fifties or sixties in good health and CMV-seronegative. The source material was PBMCs.

The CDR3 loop reads CASGDYSNEQFF. Here the CDR3 DNA reads TGCGCCAGCGGGGACTATTCCAATGAGCAGTTCTTC. The genes are TRBV10-1 and TRBJ2-1; TRBD2 aligns across 7 bases. Germline values: CDR1 WNHNN, CDR2 SYGVQD (reference sequence). Trimming removed 8 bases from V and 6 bases from J; junction bases left unmatched: 4. The CDR3 covers 12 residues.